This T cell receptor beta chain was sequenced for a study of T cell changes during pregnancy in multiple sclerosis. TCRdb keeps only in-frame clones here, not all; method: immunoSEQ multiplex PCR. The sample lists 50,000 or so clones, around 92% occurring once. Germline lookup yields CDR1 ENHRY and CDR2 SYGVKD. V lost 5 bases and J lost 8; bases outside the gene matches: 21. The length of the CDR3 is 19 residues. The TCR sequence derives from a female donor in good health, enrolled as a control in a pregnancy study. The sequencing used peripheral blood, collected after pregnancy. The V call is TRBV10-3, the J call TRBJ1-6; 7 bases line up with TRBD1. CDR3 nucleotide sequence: TGTGCCATCAGTCTACAGGGGTTTTCTGGGTCCAAATCAGATTCACCCCTCCACTTT. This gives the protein CAISLQGFSGSKSDSPLHF.